The rows below give T cell receptor beta chains drawn from one sample of a study of cytomegalovirus exposure and HLA in healthy donors. Assay: immunoSEQ multiplex PCR; the TCRdb copy retains only in-frame clones and omits some. The sample has 110,000 to 150,000 clones, about 72% seen once. Material for sequencing was PBMCs. Receptor source: a man in his forties or fifties in good health and CMV-seronegative. Each CDR3 is given with its conserved first and last residue. Fields, in order: J gene, CDR3 length, V gene, CDR3 protein.

j_call: TRBJ1-5
cdr3_length: 14
v_call: TRBV30
cdr3_aa: CAWSGGIGNQPQHF

j_call: TRBJ1-4
cdr3_length: 13
v_call: TRBV28
cdr3_aa: CASSYRSHEKLFF

j_call: TRBJ2-3
cdr3_length: 12
v_call: TRBV5-1
cdr3_aa: CASSLGSDTQYF

j_call: TRBJ2-7
cdr3_length: 15
v_call: TRBV9
cdr3_aa: CASSVSGTTRSEQYF

j_call: TRBJ1-5
cdr3_length: 17
v_call: TRBV19
cdr3_aa: CASREELIRSSNQPQHF

j_call: TRBJ2-7
cdr3_length: 11
v_call: TRBV20-1
cdr3_aa: CSADKAYEQYF

j_call: TRBJ2-3
cdr3_length: 14
v_call: TRBV6-4
cdr3_aa: CASSDDSYSRRQYF

j_call: TRBJ1-3
cdr3_length: 14
v_call: TRBV29-1
cdr3_aa: CSVSTGDVGNTIYF

j_call: TRBJ2-6
cdr3_length: 18
v_call: TRBV4-2
cdr3_aa: CASSPTRAGGAGANVLTF

j_call: TRBJ1-1
cdr3_length: 13
v_call: TRBV7-3
cdr3_aa: CASSPRVNTEAFF

j_call: TRBJ2-3
cdr3_length: 16
v_call: TRBV28
cdr3_aa: CASSSPTSASTDTQYF

j_call: TRBJ1-2
cdr3_length: 19
v_call: TRBV6-1
cdr3_aa: CASSGAGTGVAPDDYGYTF

j_call: TRBJ1-1
cdr3_length: 14
v_call: TRBV19
cdr3_aa: CATTLPGANTEAFF

j_call: TRBJ1-4
cdr3_length: 17
v_call: TRBV25-1
cdr3_aa: CASSEYRTAGHNEKLFF

j_call: TRBJ2-1
cdr3_length: 12
v_call: TRBV29-1
cdr3_aa: CSVEAGSDEQFF

j_call: TRBJ2-5
cdr3_length: 13
v_call: TRBV10-3
cdr3_aa: CATEGTGMETQYF

j_call: TRBJ1-1
cdr3_length: 16
v_call: TRBV6-6
cdr3_aa: CASSFRTGGRNTEAFF

j_call: TRBJ1-1
cdr3_length: 15
v_call: TRBV4-1
cdr3_aa: CASSQEKGRDTEAFF

j_call: TRBJ1-2
cdr3_length: 14
v_call: TRBV6-6
cdr3_aa: CASSPGTGGSGYPF

j_call: TRBJ1-1
cdr3_length: 14
v_call: TRBV27
cdr3_aa: CASSFGLGVTEAFF

j_call: TRBJ2-5
cdr3_length: 15
v_call: TRBV7-2
cdr3_aa: CASSLNRGMVETQYF

j_call: TRBJ2-3
cdr3_length: 17
v_call: TRBV5-4
cdr3_aa: CASSLDGRLAGADTQYF

j_call: TRBJ1-2
cdr3_length: 13
v_call: TRBV9
cdr3_aa: CASSVGTIYGYTF

j_call: TRBJ2-1
cdr3_length: 14
v_call: TRBV6-5
cdr3_aa: CASSANRGGSEQFF

j_call: -
cdr3_length: 16
v_call: TRBV5-1
cdr3_aa: CASSGSRDSPSYEQYF

j_call: TRBJ2-1
cdr3_length: 14
v_call: TRBV5-1
cdr3_aa: CASSQNDRGYEQFF

j_call: TRBJ2-1
cdr3_length: 14
v_call: TRBV6-1
cdr3_aa: CASSEGLAGDEQFF

j_call: TRBJ1-1
cdr3_length: 13
v_call: TRBV30
cdr3_aa: CAWSVGTGGEAFF

j_call: TRBJ2-2
cdr3_length: 16
v_call: TRBV5-6
cdr3_aa: CASSLVANRAGGELFF

j_call: TRBJ2-7
cdr3_length: 15
v_call: TRBV7-6
cdr3_aa: CASSKGLAGDYEQYF

j_call: TRBJ1-2
cdr3_length: 15
v_call: TRBV6-5
cdr3_aa: CASSFRDRLSDGYPF

j_call: TRBJ1-2
cdr3_length: 13
v_call: TRBV5-1
cdr3_aa: CASSLDSGDGYTF

j_call: TRBJ2-1
cdr3_length: 18
v_call: TRBV5-4
cdr3_aa: CASSRLTSGFTLNNEQFF

j_call: TRBJ2-7
cdr3_length: 12
v_call: TRBV7-8
cdr3_aa: CASSWTGGEQYF

j_call: TRBJ2-7
cdr3_length: 17
v_call: TRBV10-2
cdr3_aa: CASSESRASGSRNEQYF

j_call: TRBJ2-6
cdr3_length: 15
v_call: TRBV6-1
cdr3_aa: CASHERAGGANVLTF

j_call: TRBJ1-3
cdr3_length: 14
v_call: TRBV6-5
cdr3_aa: CASSWASSGNTIYF

j_call: TRBJ1-2
cdr3_length: 14
v_call: TRBV5-5
cdr3_aa: CASSLIGTGDGYTF

j_call: TRBJ2-7
cdr3_length: 11
v_call: TRBV29-1
cdr3_aa: CSVGGGAEQYF

j_call: TRBJ2-1
cdr3_length: 13
v_call: TRBV5-4
cdr3_aa: CASSPPLGGQQFF

j_call: TRBJ1-3
cdr3_length: 13
v_call: TRBV6-5
cdr3_aa: CASRTGGGNTIYF

j_call: TRBJ1-3
cdr3_length: 17
v_call: TRBV5-4
cdr3_aa: CASSLGGTRNSGNTIYF

j_call: TRBJ1-4
cdr3_length: 14
v_call: TRBV15
cdr3_aa: CATSRPGQNEKLFF

j_call: TRBJ2-5
cdr3_length: 13
v_call: TRBV5-1
cdr3_aa: CASSETGGETQYF